What follows are 4 T cell receptor beta chains derived from one specimen sequenced in a study of shared clonotypes between healthy human individuals. Libraries were prepared by immunoSEQ multiplex PCR; TCRdb keeps only in-frame clonotypes and omits some of them. The sample includes 2 million to 2.5 million clones, roughly 94% seen only once; the top ten take 0.13%. The specimen sequenced was naive CD4+ T cells sorted from blood. Stated subset: CD45RA+ positively selected. Source of these receptors: a young man in good health.

This rearrangement joins TRBV5-1 to TRBJ2-7; D not certain. From germline, CDR1 is SGHRS and CDR2 YFSETQ. CDR3 length: 14 residues. V lost 4 bases and J 5 bases, leaving 16 bases between the germline ends. CDR3 amino acids: CASSADVWPDEQYF. CDR3 bases: TGCGCCAGCAGCGCGGACGTCTGGCCAGACGAGCAGTACTTC.

The V and J genes are TRBV7-9 and TRBJ1-3; D perhaps matches TRBD1 (5 bases). Germline V gene data show CDR1 as SEHNR and CDR2 as FQNEAQ (reference sequence). The CDR3 runs 16 residues. V shed 5 bases and J shed 3 bases, with 17 bases lying between them. The CDR3 region is CASSQIRGDYGNTIYF. CDR3 bases: TGTGCCAGCAGCCAAATACGGGGGGACTATGGAAACACCATATATTTT.

The V gene is TRBV5-4, the J gene TRBJ2-7; 8 nucleotides match TRBD1. V lost 4 bases to trimming and J lost 3 bases; unmatched junction nucleotides: 6. The CDR3 is 14 amino acids. The V gene's germline CDR1 is SGHNT and CDR2 YYREEE (reference sequence). The CDR3 sequence: CASSADRGSYEQYF. The CDR3 DNA is TGTGCCAGCAGCGCAGACAGGGGAAGCTACGAGCAGTACTTC.

The chain's CDR3 is CASSLDQKSTDTQYF. CDR3 coding DNA: TGTGCCAGCAGCTTGGACCAGAAGAGCACAGATACGCAGTATTTT. V is TRBV5-4 and J is TRBJ2-3; D remains ambiguous. Trimming took 0 bases from V and 0 from J, leaving 8 bases between them. The CDR3 length is 15 residues. CDR1 and CDR2 (germline): SGHNT, YYREEE (reference sequence).